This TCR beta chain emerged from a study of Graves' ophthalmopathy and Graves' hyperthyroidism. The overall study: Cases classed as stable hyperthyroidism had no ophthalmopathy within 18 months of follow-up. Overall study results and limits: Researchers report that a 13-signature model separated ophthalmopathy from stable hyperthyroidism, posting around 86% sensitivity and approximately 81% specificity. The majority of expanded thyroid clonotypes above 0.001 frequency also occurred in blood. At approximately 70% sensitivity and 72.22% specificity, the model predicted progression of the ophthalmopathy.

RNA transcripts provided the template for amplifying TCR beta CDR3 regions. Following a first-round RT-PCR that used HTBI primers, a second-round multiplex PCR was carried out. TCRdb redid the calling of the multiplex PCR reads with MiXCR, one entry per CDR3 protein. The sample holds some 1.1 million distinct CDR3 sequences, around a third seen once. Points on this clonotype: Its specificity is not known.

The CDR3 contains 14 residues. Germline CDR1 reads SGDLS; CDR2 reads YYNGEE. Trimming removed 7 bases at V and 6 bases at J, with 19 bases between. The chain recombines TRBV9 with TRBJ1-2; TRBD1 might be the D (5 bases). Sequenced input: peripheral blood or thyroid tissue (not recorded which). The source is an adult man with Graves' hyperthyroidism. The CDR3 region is CASSPPPQGNGYTF. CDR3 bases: TGTGCCAGCTCACCACCGCCCCAGGGTAATGGCTACACCTTC.